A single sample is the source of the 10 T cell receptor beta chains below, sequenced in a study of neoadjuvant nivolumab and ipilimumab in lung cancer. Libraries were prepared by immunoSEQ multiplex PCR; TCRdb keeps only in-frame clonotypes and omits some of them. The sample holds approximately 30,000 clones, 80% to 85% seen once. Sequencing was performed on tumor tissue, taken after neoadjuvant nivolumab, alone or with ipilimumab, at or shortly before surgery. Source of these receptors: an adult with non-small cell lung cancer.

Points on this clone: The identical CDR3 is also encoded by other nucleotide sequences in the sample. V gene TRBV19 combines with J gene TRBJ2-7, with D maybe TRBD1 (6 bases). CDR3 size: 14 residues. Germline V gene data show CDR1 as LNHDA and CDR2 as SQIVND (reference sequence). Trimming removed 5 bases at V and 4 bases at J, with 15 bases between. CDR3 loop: CASSLQGGLYEQYF. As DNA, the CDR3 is TGTGCCAGTAGTTTGCAAGGGGGTCTATACGAGCAGTACTTC.

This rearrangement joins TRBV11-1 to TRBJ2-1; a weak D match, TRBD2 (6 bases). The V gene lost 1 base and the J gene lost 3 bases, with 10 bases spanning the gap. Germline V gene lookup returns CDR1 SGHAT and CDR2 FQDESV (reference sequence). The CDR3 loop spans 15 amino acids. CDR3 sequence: CASSLELASYNEQFF. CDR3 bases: TGTGCCAGCAGCTTAGAACTAGCAAGCTACAATGAGCAGTTCTTC.

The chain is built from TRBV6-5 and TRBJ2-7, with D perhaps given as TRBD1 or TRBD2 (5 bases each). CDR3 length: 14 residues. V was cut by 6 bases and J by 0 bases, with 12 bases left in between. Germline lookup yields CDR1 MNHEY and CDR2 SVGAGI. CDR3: CASSPRDRSYEQYF. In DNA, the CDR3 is TGTGCCAGCAGCCCCCGGGACCGCTCCTACGAGCAGTACTTC.

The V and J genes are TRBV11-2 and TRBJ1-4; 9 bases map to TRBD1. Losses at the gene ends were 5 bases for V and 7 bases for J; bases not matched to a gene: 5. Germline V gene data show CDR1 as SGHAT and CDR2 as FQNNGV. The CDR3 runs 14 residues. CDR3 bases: TGTGCCAGCAGCCCACAGGGGGCCGGTGAAAAACTGTTTTTT. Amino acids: CASSPQGAGEKLFF. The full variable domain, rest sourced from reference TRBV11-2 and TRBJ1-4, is EAGVAQSPRYKIIEKRQSVAFWCNPISGHATLYWYQQILGQGPKLLIQFQNNGVVDDSQLPKDRFSAERLKGVDSTLKIQPAKLEDSAVYLCASSPQGAGEKLFFGSGTQLSVL.

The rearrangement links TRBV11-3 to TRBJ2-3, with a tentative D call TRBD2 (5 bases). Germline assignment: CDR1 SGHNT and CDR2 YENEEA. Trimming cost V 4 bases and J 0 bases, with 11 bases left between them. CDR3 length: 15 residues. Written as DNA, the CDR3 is TGTGCCAGCAGCTCACTAGGCTCAAGCACAGATACGCAGTATTTT. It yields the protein CASSSLGSSTDTQYF. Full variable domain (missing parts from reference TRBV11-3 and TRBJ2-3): EAGVVQSPRYKIIEKKQPVAFWCNPISGHNTLYWYLQNLGQGPELLIRYENEEAVDDSQLPKDRFSAERLKGVDSTLKIQPAELGDSAVYLCASSSLGSSTDTQYFGPGTRLTVL.

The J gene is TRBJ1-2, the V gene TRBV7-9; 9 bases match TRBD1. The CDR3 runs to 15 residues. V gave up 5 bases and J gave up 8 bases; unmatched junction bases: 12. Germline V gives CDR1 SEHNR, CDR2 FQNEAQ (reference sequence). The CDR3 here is CASSLPTGGAGGYTF. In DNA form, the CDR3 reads TGTGCCAGCAGCCTTCCTACAGGGGGCGCGGGAGGCTACACCTTC.

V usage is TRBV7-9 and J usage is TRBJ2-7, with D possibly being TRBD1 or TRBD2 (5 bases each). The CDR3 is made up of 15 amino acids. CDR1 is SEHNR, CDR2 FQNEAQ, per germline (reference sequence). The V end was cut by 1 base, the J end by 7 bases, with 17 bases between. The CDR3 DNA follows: TGTGCCAGCAGCTTAGGTAGTGGGGGTTCGGGGGAGCAGTACTTC. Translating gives CASSLGSGGSGEQYF.

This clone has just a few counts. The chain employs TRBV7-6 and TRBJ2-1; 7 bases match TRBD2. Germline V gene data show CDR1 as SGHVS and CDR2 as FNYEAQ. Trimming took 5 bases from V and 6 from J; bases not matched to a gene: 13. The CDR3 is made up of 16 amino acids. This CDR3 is CASSLTRTRGSNEQFF. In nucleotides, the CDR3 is TGTGCCAGCAGCCTAACCCGGACTAGAGGAAGCAATGAGCAGTTCTTC.

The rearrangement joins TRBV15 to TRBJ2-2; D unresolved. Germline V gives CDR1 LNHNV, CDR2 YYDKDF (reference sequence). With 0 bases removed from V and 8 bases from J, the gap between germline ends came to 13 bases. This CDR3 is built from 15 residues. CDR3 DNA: TGTGCCACCAGCAGAGATTTAAACGGCGATGGGGAGCTGTTTTTT. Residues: CATSRDLNGDGELFF.

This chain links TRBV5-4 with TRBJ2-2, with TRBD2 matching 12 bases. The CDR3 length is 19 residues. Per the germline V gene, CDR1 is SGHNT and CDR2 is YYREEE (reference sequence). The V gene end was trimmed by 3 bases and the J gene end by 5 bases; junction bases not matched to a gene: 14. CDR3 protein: CASSSELAGGSPITGELFF. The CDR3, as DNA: TGTGCCAGCAGCTCAGAGCTAGCGGGAGGGTCCCCTATTACCGGGGAGCTGTTTTTT.